One T cell receptor beta chain is described in this entry. This clone was seen more than once but under ten times. Its antigen is still unknown. The input lacks base qualities; no much larger clone sits a single base away. The cohort consisted of 600 or so healthy bone marrow donors. Cohort members were all nominally healthy when sampled, although unrecorded immune exposures were likely present. The donor tested CMV seronegative, placing the donor among the 300 to 450 seronegative members of the cohort. A peripheral blood sample was provided by each donor, and peripheral blood mononuclear cells were used for TCR beta sequencing. Genomic DNA extraction from the blood cell samples was performed with the Qiagen DNeasy Blood Extraction Kit. The germline ends are 16 bases apart after V is trimmed by 2 bases and J by 12 bases. For CDR1 and CDR2, the germline V gene (reference sequence) lists SEHNR and FQNEAQ. From its cysteine to its phenylalanine, the CDR3 spans 13 amino acids. Only the CDR3 DNA is retained, 39 bases long and in frame from the first base.

The data belong to a study of cytomegalovirus exposure and HLA in healthy donors (TCRdb year 2017). Context from the whole study: An earlier analysis of roughly 630 of the donors reported about 290 Gb of sequence data and some 120 million unique TCR beta sequences from roughly 180 million T cells. The study combined high-throughput TCR immunosequencing, statistical association of individual TCRs with disease status, and machine learning to predict cytomegalovirus infection status. The study used immunosequencing to profile the T cell repertoires of under 700 subjects and linked those repertoires to cytomegalovirus serostatus. The aim of the study was to test whether cataloging public T cell receptors could identify signatures of past pathogen exposure. Typing coverage differed by locus: A, B, C, DRB1 and DQB1 were typed in roughly 620-630 donors, DQA1 in about 510, DPA1 in nearly 610, and DPB1 in approximately 450. Across some 400 genotyped donors of the cohort, an average of roughly 200,000 unique TCR beta nucleotide sequences per donor were sequenced, and roughly a sixth of those sequences were non-productive. About 330 gigabases of sequencing data and around 90 million unique TCR sequences made up an early release that covered over 550 HLA-typed donors. Both class I and class II loci were covered by HLA typing, at four-digit resolution. Rather than drawing on any new phenotypic data, the later analysis identified candidate immune exposures from TCR beta sequences and the way those sequences occurred across donors. In addition to the first cohort of 666 subjects, a separate validation cohort of 120 different subjects was used. Genome-wide SNP genotypes for about 55% of the 666 donors were used in a later genetic analysis, which treated that subset as a discovery cohort. To decide whether each TCR beta V gene segment behaved as functional or pseudogenic, an earlier analysis of some 600 of the donors relied on high-throughput TCR beta sequencing. Alongside the repertoire data, information on donor age, sex, ethnicity and CMV serostatus was compiled. Roughly 5 DR-DQ haplotypes were treated as single units for association and clustering because of strong linkage in the cohort. A later analysis re-analyzed previously published TCR beta repertoires from 650 to 800 donors and added high-resolution HLA genotyping to study TCR occurrence patterns. Every repertoire in the discovery cohort had been generated on one and the same sequencing platform. Of the approximately 370 genotyped donors, more than 75% were placed in the genetic ancestry cluster associated with self-reported Caucasian donors. On the study overall, not on this receptor specifically: For the cohort, immune exposure information was limited to CMV serostatus. Sequencing depth was assumed to be roughly uniform across donors in the presence/absence analyses, though that assumption may not hold. Because counts were too low, fewer than 20 rarely observed V segments, including chromosome 9 orphons, were excluded from the earlier analysis of 587 of the donors. When HLA alleles, especially DR and DQ, strongly co-occurred, TCR associations were difficult to assign to individual alleles. HLA typing was unavailable for some donors at each locus, so association tests used only the typed subset. According to the authors, the approach could potentially be generalized to other disease states and immunological phenotypes. According to a later genetic analysis, donors in an Asian-associated ancestry cluster had fewer N-insertions in productive TCRs than the approximately 700-donor mean. A further reported finding was that TCR beta sequences accurately predicted the HLA-A and HLA-B alleles for most subjects in the first cohort. According to a later analysis, TCR association rates differed among HLA loci, with DRB1 alleles showing the most associated TCRs and HLA-C alleles showing the fewest. In an earlier analysis of around 600 of the donors, most TCR beta V segments were observed in productive rearrangements about 87% or about 30% of the time, broadly matching IMGT annotations. In both the original and validation cohorts, the classifier was reported to diagnose cytomegalovirus status with high specificity and sensitivity. The cohort was sequenced for TCR beta chains only, and without alpha or paired-chain data the features that could be detected were limited. Correlated functional status among segregating V segments might be attributable to linkage disequilibrium, but an unknown experimental factor could not be ruled out. A cluster of highly shared sequence variants was judged likely to be a technical artifact of the sequencing pipeline. Some IMGT-functional V segments, including TRBV6-2 and TRBV6-3, could not be told apart with the 87-base-pair reads, so those segments were excluded. While some public TCRs were present in many individuals, most TCR sequences turned up only very rarely across donors. An association between a missense DCLRE1C variant and V-gene and J-gene trimming of TCR beta chains was found in a later genetic analysis and replicated in an independent cohort. The study gave a list of under 200 TCR beta chains associated with cytomegalovirus. A later analysis found that HLA-associated TCR beta chains were more clonally expanded and had lower generation probabilities than equally common non-associated chains. In a later analysis, several top co-occurrence clusters were reported to appear linked to parvovirus B19, influenza, CMV and Epstein-Barr virus. In vitro tests confirmed that three of the cytomegalovirus-associated TCR beta chains recognize cytomegalovirus antigens. Specific HLA alleles were associated with around 18,000 TCR beta sequences at a false discovery rate of 0.05 in a later analysis. According to a later analysis, most CMV-associated TCR beta chains appeared to be HLA-restricted, and the HLA associations seemed to be driven largely by CMV exposure.

The receptor library was made with the immunoSEQ multiplex PCR assay. For the multiplex PCR, a mixture combining 60 forward primers for TCR Vbeta segments and 13 reverse primers for TCR Jbeta segments was used. A multiplex PCR assay on genomic DNA amplified the CDR3 region of rearranged TCR beta genes. Amplified TCR beta libraries were sequenced as 87-base-pair reads on the Illumina HiSeq System. In the original analysis: Across the roughly 640 repertoires, a later analysis counted about 81 million unique TCR beta chains, roughly 11 million of which were shared by at least two donors. To remove PCR and sequencing errors, raw reads were error-corrected and collapsed into unique sequences using a nearest-neighbor algorithm that merged closely related sequences. Alignment of CDR3 sequences to IMGT reference sequences was used to assign V, D and J gene segments. For a sequence to be retained, at least a six-nucleotide match to both a V gene segment and a J gene segment was required. Rearrangements were called productive when the CDR3 lacked stop codons and stayed in frame with V and J; all others were non-productive. CDR3 was defined by IMGT convention, running from the second conserved V-encoded cysteine to the conserved J-encoded phenylalanine. The earlier analysis of 587 of the donors excluded sequences that lacked an unambiguous match to a single V gene segment. An earlier analysis of 587 of the donors classified V segments as functional when productive rearrangements were above 56.7% and as segregating when the standard deviation between donors was above 5%. A statistical classification framework was developed to diagnose cytomegalovirus status using the catalog of TCR beta chain sequences. In a later analysis, TCR nucleotide sequences were compared against IMGT/GENE-DB human TR gene sequences so that V and J genes could be assigned. In a later analysis, CDR3 sequences and most-parsimonious VDJ recombination scenarios were assigned using the TCRdist pipeline. A later analysis defined each TCR beta chain by its CDR3 amino acid sequence plus V-gene family, and excluded reads lacking a unique V-gene family. To address suspected cross-contamination and a sequencing artifact, a later analysis removed around 590 highly shared, low-generation-probability nucleotide sequences. In a later analysis, a clonal expansion index was calculated for each public chain from normalized within-repertoire ranks of inferred template counts. In a later analysis, generation probabilities were computed using a VDJ recombination model fitted to out-of-frame rearrangements, and the results were checked against IGoR. Hypergeometric tests were used in a later analysis to score TCR-TCR, TCR-HLA and TCR-CMV co-occurrence, with a repertoire-size bias correction applied to the TCR pairs. In a later analysis, false discovery rates were estimated by permuting HLA or CMV assignments 20 times. In a later analysis, co-occurring TCRs were grouped using DBSCAN, with TCRdist sequence similarity added in when clustering inside HLA-allele-positive subsets. For co-occurrence clustering, repertoires with fewer than 30,000 or more than 120,000 public chains were excluded, along with about five repertoires with anomalous nucleotide sharing. TCRdb re-hosts the immuneACCESS table, in-frame sequences only. Its copies lack some clones; in the studies checked, an unresolved V gene accounts for under half of them, and the cause for the rest is not known. Clonal size and the V and J genes are those of that table, whereas D and trimming came from the DNA. The sample table lists 150,000 to 200,000 clones, about 80% of them with a count of one. The ten biggest clones cover 1.1% of the sample.

This chain is built from TRBV7-9 and TRBJ1-1, with a tentative D gene TRBD1 over 6 matching bases. The clonotype originates from a woman aged 40 to 50 in good health and CMV-seronegative. The sequenced sample was PBMCs. The nucleotide sequence is TGTGCCAGCAGCTTAAATGGGCAGGGGAAGTCTTTCTTT. The resulting protein is CASSLNGQGKSFF.